Shown below are 16 T cell receptor beta chains from a single sample sequenced in a study of T-cell reconstitution after alpha-beta-depleted transplantation in children. The library targeted TCRbeta and was prepared with unique molecular identifiers. TCRdb recomputed calls from the PCR reads with MiXCR, one row per CDR3 protein. This table has roughly 100,000 distinct CDR3 sequences, about 8% appearing once. The sample here was PBMCs, taken before TCRalphabeta/CD19-depleted stem cell transplant. The receptors were sampled from a boy younger than 10 with acute lymphoblastic leukemia, due to receive a stem cell transplant.

This clonotype appeared a few times. The chain recombines TRBV20-1 with TRBJ2-1; tentative D call: TRBD1 (7 bases). Trimming cost V 3 bases and J 7 bases, with 19 bases left between them. Germline CDR1 and CDR2: DFQATT and SNEGSKA (reference sequence). The CDR3 has 15 amino acids. CDR3: CSASSPTGRLNEQFF. CDR3 in DNA: TGCAGTGCTAGCTCCCCGACAGGGAGGTTGAATGAGCAGTTCTTC.

The chain carries TRBV5-6 and TRBJ2-1; D not resolved. V lost 0 bases, J lost 5 bases, and 6 bases lay in between. The CDR3 extends over 13 amino acids. Germline CDR1 reads SGHDT; CDR2 reads YYEEEE. CDR3 region: CASSLAVNNEQFF. Written as DNA, the CDR3 is TGTGCCAGCAGCTTGGCAGTGAACAATGAGCAGTTCTTC.

This clonotype was detected ten times or more. The gene calls are TRBV6-1 and TRBJ1-2; unclear D gene. This CDR3 is 14 amino acids long. CDR1 and CDR2 from the germline V gene are MNHNS and SASEGT. The V and J ends lost 5 bases and 4 bases respectively, with 14 bases between them. The CDR3 DNA sequence: TGTGCCAGCAGTAAGGTCCCGGTGGGCTATGGCTACACCTTC. Its translation is CASSKVPVGYGYTF.

This rearrangement joins TRBV6-2 or TRBV6-3 to TRBJ2-2; D not resolved. This CDR3 has 16 residues. Germline values: CDR1 MNHEY, CDR2 SVGEGT. With 2 bases removed from V and 5 bases from J, the gap between germline ends came to 15 bases. The chain's CDR3 is CASSYLSTAGTGELFF. CDR3 bases: TGTGCCAGCAGTTACCTTTCTACGGCTGGAACCGGGGAGCTGTTTTTT.

This clonotype was seen repeatedly, ten times or more. The rearrangement uses TRBV7-2 and TRBJ2-5, with D maybe TRBD2 (5 bases). V was trimmed by 4 bases and J by 2 bases, leaving 8 bases between them. CDR1 and CDR2 from the germline V gene are SGHTA and FQGNSA. This CDR3 is built from 13 residues. This chain's CDR3 is CASSSTRQETQYF. In DNA, the CDR3 is TGTGCCAGCAGCTCAACTAGGCAAGAGACCCAGTACTTC.

This clonotype was picked up a small number of times. V usage is TRBV4-2 and J usage is TRBJ2-1; 10 nucleotides match TRBD2. V was pared by 6 bases and J by 4 bases, with 6 bases of the junction left unmatched. The CDR3 length is 15 residues. Germline lookup yields CDR1 LGHNA and CDR2 YNFKEQ. Here the CDR3 reads CASRPRTSGYNEQFF. CDR3 in DNA: TGTGCCAGCAGGCCCAGGACTAGCGGTTACAATGAGCAGTTCTTC.

The table lists this clonotype with many counts. This chain joins TRBV4-1 and TRBJ2-7; TRBD1 matches 7 bases. The CDR3 is 15 residues long. Germline CDR1 MGHRA, CDR2 YSYEKL. The trim removed 4 bases at V and 4 bases at J, leaving 10 bases unmatched. The CDR3 here is CASSPGRDRPYEQYF. As DNA, the CDR3 is TGCGCCAGCAGCCCTGGACGGGACAGACCTTACGAGCAGTACTTC.

This clonotype turned up a few times. The J gene is TRBJ1-2, the V gene TRBV29-1, with no clear D. Germline CDR1 reads SQVTM; CDR2 reads ANQGSEA. This CDR3 has 12 residues. V lost 1 base, J lost 4 bases, and 7 bases lay in between. Here the CDR3 reads CSVEGGIYGYTF. The CDR3 DNA reads TGCAGCGTTGAAGGCGGGATCTATGGCTACACCTTC.

Many counts were recorded for this clonotype. The J gene is TRBJ2-2, the V gene TRBV5-6; D is uncertain. V was cut by 4 bases and J by 3 bases, with 16 bases left in between. Germline CDR1 SGHDT, CDR2 YYEEEE. This CDR3 is built from 16 residues. CDR3 DNA: TGTGCCAGCAGCCAACCCCAATATCGGGACACCGGGGAGCTGTTTTTT. Its protein product is CASSQPQYRDTGELFF.

This clonotype was observed a handful of times. V usage is TRBV7-2 and J usage is TRBJ2-7; D remains ambiguous. In germline, CDR1 is SGHTA, CDR2 FQGNSA. Trimming removed 5 bases from V and 0 bases from J, with 5 bases in between. CDR3 length equals 12 residues. CDR3 coding DNA: TGTGCCAGCAGCCAAACCTCCTACGAGCAGTACTTC. Protein: CASSQTSYEQYF. The variable domain in full, with the rest retrieved from reference TRBV7-2 and TRBJ2-7, is GAGVSQSPSNKVTEKGKDVELRCDPISGHTALYWYRQSLGQGLEFLIYFQGNSAPDKSGLPSDRFSAERTGGSVSTLTIQRTQQEDSAVYLCASSQTSYEQYFGPGTRLTVT.

This clonotype has ten or more counts. V usage is TRBV12-3 or TRBV12-4 and J usage is TRBJ1-3; weak D call: TRBD1 (5 bases). The V and J ends lost 0 bases and 1 base respectively, with 13 bases between them. This CDR3 contains 17 residues. CDR3 nucleotide sequence: TGTGCCAGCAGTTTAGCTGGGACGGAACATTCTGGAAACACCATATATTTT. Translation gives CASSLAGTEHSGNTIYF.

This clonotype was found many times. V and J are TRBV2 and TRBJ1-1, with 7 positions matching TRBD1. The CDR3 runs to 13 residues. The trim removed 10 bases at V and 1 base at J, leaving 6 bases unmatched. CDR1 and CDR2 (germline): SNHLY, FYNNEI. The CDR3 region is CATEQGRNTEAFF. DNA for the CDR3: TGTGCCACCGAACAGGGGAGGAACACTGAAGCTTTCTTT.

This clonotype has only a few counts. The J gene is TRBJ2-7, the V gene TRBV3-1, with 11 bases aligning to TRBD2. This CDR3 region has 15 residues. Germline V lookup: CDR1 LGHDT, CDR2 YNNKEL (reference sequence). With V trimmed by 0 bases and J by 7 bases, 5 bases remained unmatched. Here the CDR3 reads CASSQDGLAGPEQYF. CDR3 nucleotides: TGTGCCAGCAGCCAAGACGGACTAGCGGGCCCTGAGCAGTACTTC.

This clonotype was observed at least ten times. This rearrangement joins TRBV20-1 to TRBJ1-5; no reliable D call. The CDR3 contains 13 residues. Trimming pared 1 base from V and 3 bases from J, leaving 7 bases between. The germline CDR1 and CDR2 sequences are DFQATT and SNEGSKA (reference sequence). The CDR3 region is CSARGEANQPQHF. The CDR3 DNA sequence: TGCAGTGCTAGAGGGGAGGCCAATCAGCCCCAGCATTTT.

This clonotype showed up many times. This rearrangement joins TRBV11-2 to TRBJ2-3; TRBD2 agrees at 8 bases. The V gene's germline CDR1 is SGHAT and CDR2 FQNNGV. The CDR3 is made up of 15 amino acids. With V trimmed by 2 bases and J by 8 bases, 9 bases remained unmatched. CDR3 sequence (DNA): TGTGCCAGCAGCTTATCTAGCGCGGGGGGAGGTACGCAGTATTTT. This gives the protein CASSLSSAGGGTQYF.

This chain joins TRBV20-1 and TRBJ2-1; D unresolved. Germline V gives CDR1 DFQATT, CDR2 SNEGSKA (reference sequence). The CDR3 spans 12 residues. The V gene lost 4 bases and the J gene lost 3 bases, with 7 bases spanning the gap. The CDR3 here is CSATGDYNEQFF. The CDR3 DNA reads as TGCAGTGCTACAGGAGACTACAATGAGCAGTTCTTC.